Presented here are 8 T cell receptor beta chains from one specimen sequenced in a study of cytomegalovirus exposure and HLA in healthy donors. The PCR had 60 Vbeta and 13 Jbeta primers. Sequencing used immunoSEQ multiplex PCR; TCRdb keeps in-frame clones, though not all of them. The table has about 120,000 clones, around 82% seen once. Sequencing used PBMCs. The receptors derive from a woman aged 35 to 49 in good health and CMV-seropositive.

The chain links TRBV28 to TRBJ2-5, with 9 bases identical to TRBD1. The CDR3 is made up of 16 amino acids. CDR1 MDHEN and CDR2 SYDVKM come from the germline V gene. After removal of 5 bases from V and 2 bases from J, the junction contained 9 bases not matched to a gene. CDR3 DNA sequence: TGTGCCAGCAGTCCCGGGACAGGGCCTTTACAAGAGACCCAGTACTTC. Amino acids: CASSPGTGPLQETQYF.

The chain couples TRBV10-2 to TRBJ2-1; 13 positions agree with TRBD2. This CDR3 has 15 amino acids. Germline CDR1 reads WSHSY; CDR2 reads SAAADI. The ends lost 2 bases at V and 7 bases at J; junction bases unmatched: 2. CDR3 coding DNA: TGCGCCAGCAGTGAGATGGGACTAGCGGGGAATGAGCAGTTCTTC. Its translation is CASSEMGLAGNEQFF.

The J gene is TRBJ2-3, the V gene TRBV5-4; 8 bases are a match to TRBD2. Germline CDR1 is SGHNT and CDR2 is YYREEE (reference sequence). There are 14 residues in the CDR3. Unmatched junction bases numbered 3, after V lost 0 bases and J lost 6 bases. The CDR3 DNA sequence: TGTGCCAGCAGCTTGGGACTAGCGCCGGATACGCAGTATTTT. Translating gives CASSLGLAPDTQYF.

The V and J genes are TRBV5-5 and TRBJ2-1, with 9 bases identical to TRBD2. The J segment lost 8 bases and the V segment lost 0 bases, leaving 9 bases of the junction unmatched. Germline V gene data show CDR1 as SGHKS and CDR2 as YYEKEE (reference sequence). The CDR3 is made up of 16 amino acids. The CDR3 spells CASSLGPAGGPDEQFF. The CDR3 DNA reads as TGTGCCAGCAGCTTGGGGCCTGCGGGAGGGCCGGATGAGCAGTTCTTC.

The chain employs TRBV2 and TRBJ2-7; no firm D call. CDR1 is SNHLY, CDR2 FYNNEI, per germline. The CDR3 covers 13 residues. Trimming shortened V by 3 bases and J by 0 bases, and 6 bases separated the two germline ends. The CDR3 bases are TGTGCCAGCAGTGATCCTACCTCCTACGAGCAGTACTTC. Protein: CASSDPTSYEQYF.

The chain recombines TRBV9 with TRBJ2-1; 9 bases match TRBD2. The CDR3 runs 16 residues. Germline CDR1 reads SGDLS; CDR2 reads YYNGEE. The V gene end was trimmed by 0 bases and the J gene end by 4 bases; junction bases not matched to a gene: 5. The CDR3 DNA sequence: TGTGCCAGCAGCGTAGGGTGGAGCGGGAGGTACAATGAGCAGTTCTTC. This codes for CASSVGWSGRYNEQFF.

The chain links TRBV28 to TRBJ1-1; 12 positions match TRBD1. The CDR3 extends over 15 amino acids. The J segment lost 5 bases and the V segment lost 6 bases, leaving 7 bases of the junction unmatched. Looked up from germline, CDR1 is MDHEN and CDR2 is SYDVKM. The CDR3 DNA follows: TGTGCCAGCAGCCCGGGACAGGGGGCAGAAACTGAAGCTTTCTTT. Protein sequence: CASSPGQGAETEAFF.

This clone was counted a few times. The J gene is TRBJ1-3, the V gene TRBV7-2; TRBD1 agrees at 8 bases. Trimming cost V 3 bases and J 7 bases; bases outside gene matches: 5. CDR1 is SGHTA, CDR2 FQGNSA, per germline. The CDR3 loop spans 14 amino acids. The CDR3 here is CASSLTGADNTIYF. CDR3 nucleotide sequence: TGTGCCAGCAGCTTGACAGGGGCGGACAACACCATATATTTT. Full variable domain (rest looked up from reference TRBV7-2 and TRBJ1-3): GAGVSQSPSNKVTEKGKDVELRCDPISGHTALYWYRQSLGQGLEFLIYFQGNSAPDKSGLPSDRFSAERTGGSVSTLTIQRTQQEDSAVYLCASSLTGADNTIYFGEGSWLTVV.